The 17 T cell receptor beta chains below come from one sample, sequenced in a study of control samples from healthy donors and cancer patients. Sequencing used immunoSEQ multiplex PCR; TCRdb keeps in-frame clones, though not all of them. The repertoire consists of around 110,000 clones, with approximately 90% occurring once and the leading ten covering over 2%. Material: blood. The origin of the receptors is a woman in her 70s in good health.

The rearrangement joins TRBV6-5 to TRBJ2-1; no firm D call. Germline CDR1 and CDR2: MNHEY and SVGAGI. V lost 0 bases and J lost 9, with 15 bases in between. This CDR3 spans 15 amino acids. CDR3 in amino acids: CASSYSSNRQAEQFF. The DNA of the CDR3 is TGTGCCAGCAGTTACTCGAGTAATCGGCAGGCTGAGCAGTTCTTC.

The V call is TRBV2, the J call TRBJ2-6; TRBD2 is a possible D gene (5 bases). Germline CDR1 is SNHLY and CDR2 is FYNNEI. This CDR3 has 14 amino acids. With 7 bases removed from V and 4 bases from J, the gap between germline ends came to 11 bases. The CDR3 region has the DNA TGTGCCAGCATGGGGAGAACCGGGGCCAACGTCCTGACTTTC. The encoded protein is CASMGRTGANVLTF.

The chain combines TRBV10-3 with TRBJ1-1, with 7 bases fitting TRBD1. With 1 base clipped from V and 3 bases from J, the junction kept 5 bases outside the gene matches. The CDR3 runs to 15 residues. Germline CDR1 ENHRY, CDR2 SYGVKD. This CDR3 is CAISELAGGYTEAFF. The CDR3 bases are TGTGCCATCAGTGAGTTGGCAGGGGGGTACACTGAAGCTTTCTTT.

The chain couples TRBV4-3 to TRBJ2-5; the match to TRBD2 covers 12 bases. Germline values: CDR1 LGHNA, CDR2 YSLEER. The CDR3 is made up of 16 amino acids. V gave up 0 bases and J gave up 4 bases; unmatched junction bases: 3. CDR3 in amino acids: CASSQEASGGGETQYF. CDR3 DNA: TGCGCCAGCAGCCAAGAAGCTAGCGGGGGGGGAGAGACCCAGTACTTC.

This chain uses TRBV19 with TRBJ2-1, with 9 bases aligning to TRBD2. Germline V lookup: CDR1 LNHDA, CDR2 SQIVND (reference sequence). J lost 3 bases, V lost 1 base, and 4 bases had no gene match. The CDR3 is made up of 16 amino acids. CDR3 in amino acids: CASSIGGGAYYNEQFF. CDR3 nucleotides: TGTGCCAGTAGTATAGGCGGGGGGGCTTACTACAATGAGCAGTTCTTC.

The chain recombines TRBV19 with TRBJ2-2; D uncertain. This CDR3 is 17 amino acids long. V was cut by 7 bases and J by 1 base, with 19 bases left in between. Per germline, CDR1 LNHDA and CDR2 SQIVND (reference sequence). The DNA of the CDR3 is TGTGCCAGTACACGAGGCCGTCCTCCTAAGAACACCGGGGAGCTGTTTTTT. Encoded protein: CASTRGRPPKNTGELFF.

The chain carries TRBV10-2 and TRBJ1-1, with D uncertain. Germline V CDR1 and CDR2: WSHSY, SAAADI. This CDR3 spans 13 amino acids. V lost 3 bases, J lost 1 base, and 6 bases lay in between. CDR3 in amino acids: CASSDVSNTEAFF. In DNA, the CDR3 is TGCGCCAGCAGTGACGTTTCGAACACTGAAGCTTTCTTT.

The gene calls are TRBV3-1 (or the pseudogene TRBV3-2) and TRBJ2-2; D unresolved. Germline V gene sequence: CDR1 LGHDT, CDR2 YNNKEL (reference sequence). The germline V and J ends were trimmed by 3 bases and 3 bases, with 8 bases remaining between them. The CDR3 length is 14 residues. CDR3 protein: CASSQTSDTGELFF. In nucleotides, the CDR3 is TGTGCCAGCAGCCAGACCTCGGACACCGGGGAGCTGTTTTTT.

The chain employs TRBV9 and TRBJ2-1, with D possibly TRBD1 on 6 matching bases. The CDR3 runs 15 residues. The germline CDR1 and CDR2 sequences are SGDLS and YYNGEE. With 1 base removed from V and 9 bases from J, the gap between germline ends came to 17 bases. The CDR3 nucleotides read TGTGCCAGCAGCGTACGGGACACCAGGTCGGGTGAGCAGTTCTTC. It yields the protein CASSVRDTRSGEQFF.

The chain recombines TRBV4-2 with TRBJ2-3; TRBD2 matches 9 bases. CDR1 is LGHNA and CDR2 is YNFKEQ in the germline V gene. Trimming removed 4 bases from V and 8 bases from J; junction bases left unmatched: 13. This CDR3 contains 16 residues. The CDR3 reads CASSRLGVAGEATQYF. CDR3 in DNA: TGTGCCAGCAGCCGGTTAGGAGTAGCGGGGGAAGCTACGCAGTATTTT.

The V gene is TRBV5-1, the J gene TRBJ2-2, with 8 bases that match TRBD1. Unmatched junction bases numbered 3, after V lost 2 bases and J lost 0 bases. The germline V gene has CDR1 SGHRS and CDR2 YFSETQ. The CDR3 spans 16 residues. CDR3 sequence: CASSLDRGSNTGELFF. CDR3 DNA: TGCGCCAGCAGCTTAGACAGGGGATCGAACACCGGGGAGCTGTTTTTT.

The V and J genes are TRBV2 and TRBJ1-5, with 8 bases aligning to TRBD1. Unmatched junction bases numbered 6, after V lost 7 bases and J lost 7 bases. CDR1 SNHLY and CDR2 FYNNEI come from the germline V gene. There are 13 residues in the CDR3. This CDR3 reads CASTGQGGQPQHF. The CDR3 bases are TGTGCCAGCACAGGACAGGGAGGACAGCCCCAGCATTTT. Drawing the rest from reference TRBV2 and TRBJ1-5, the complete variable domain is EPEVTQTPSHQVTQMGQEVILRCVPISNHLYFYWYRQILGQKVEFLVSFYNNEISEKSEIFDDQFSVERPDGSNFTLKIRSTKLEDSAMYFCASTGQGGQPQHFGDGTRLSIL.

V usage is TRBV7-2 and J usage is TRBJ2-3; 11 positions match TRBD2. The V gene's germline CDR1 is SGHTA and CDR2 FQGNSA. The CDR3 is 16 residues long. The J segment lost 6 bases and the V segment lost 8 bases, leaving 13 bases of the junction unmatched. In DNA, the CDR3 is TGTGCCAGCCATCCCGATAGCGGGGGGGCGTACGATACGCAGTATTTT. Translating it yields CASHPDSGGAYDTQYF. Using reference TRBV7-2 and TRBJ2-3 for the parts outside the CDR3, the full variable domain is GAGVSQSPSNKVTEKGKDVELRCDPISGHTALYWYRQSLGQGLEFLIYFQGNSAPDKSGLPSDRFSAERTGGSVSTLTIQRTQQEDSAVYLCASHPDSGGAYDTQYFGPGTRLTVL.

On this clone: The conserved final phenylalanine or tryptophan is absent from the CDR3, which likely points to a read error. The chain uses TRBV11-2 and TRBJ1-5; 9 positions match TRBD1. V trimming: 4 bases; J trimming: 5 bases; junction bases outside the gene matches: 3. Per germline, CDR1 SGHAT and CDR2 FQNNGV. This CDR3 region has 14 residues. As DNA, the CDR3 is TGTGCCAGCAGCTCGACAGGGGGGGATCAGCCCCAGCATTCT. Residues: CASSSTGGDQPQHS.

The V and J genes are TRBV7-2 and TRBJ2-3, with TRBD1 as a possible D gene (6 bases). CDR3 size: 12 residues. The V end lost 8 bases, the J end lost 8 bases, and 14 bases lay between the germline ends. From germline, CDR1 is SGHTA and CDR2 FQGNSA. The CDR3 region is CASGTSTGTQYF. The CDR3 region has the DNA TGTGCCAGCGGGACATCAACGGGTACGCAGTATTTT.

The rearrangement links TRBV19 to TRBJ2-2; TRBD1 or TRBD2 may be the D gene (5 bases each). CDR3 length equals 15 residues. Trimming removed 3 bases at V and 5 bases at J, with 13 bases between. Germline CDR1 is LNHDA and CDR2 is SQIVND (reference sequence). In DNA form, the CDR3 reads TGTGCCAGTAGTATCGGGACGGAGAGGACCGGGGAGCTGTTTTTT. This gives the protein CASSIGTERTGELFF.

The chain carries TRBV7-6 and TRBJ1-1; possible D gene TRBD1, 5 bases. Looked up from germline, CDR1 is SGHVS and CDR2 is FNYEAQ. This CDR3 is 17 amino acids long. V lost 5 bases and J lost 0, with 19 bases in between. DNA for the CDR3: TGTGCCAGCAGCCACGTCCCGGGGGGGGAGATGAACACTGAAGCTTTCTTT. This translates into CASSHVPGGEMNTEAFF.